Described below is a single TCR beta chain sequence and its context. What antigen it recognizes has not been identified. No base quality values were provided; no much bigger clone lies one nucleotide off. This entry is derived from a study of blood T cell repertoires in COVID-19 (dated by TCRdb to 2018 to 2021). General notes on the study: Collaborator samples came from the United States, Italy and Spain and covered acute and convalescent phases of COVID-19. The prospective study material was composed of cDNA or gDNA derived from T cells, B-cell-depleted T cells, or PBMCs. Subjects who had been exposed to COVID-19, were actively infected with it, or had recovered from it provided the deeply sampled blood TCRbeta repertoires that made up the dataset. The repertoires were released in a freely available public database meant as a resource for research on the immune response to SARS-CoV-2. Samples came from the ongoing ImmuneRACE study (first 160 participants) plus 1,254 subjects from 6 global collaborators. Sample metadata almost always included a de-identified subject ID, COVID-19 status, age in years and sex. Where HLA class I and class II types were available, the types were taken from metadata supplied by the sample provider, not from assay-based typing.

TCRbeta CDR3 regions were amplified from genomic DNA by means of the immunoSEQ Assay, a bias-controlled multiplex PCR. As for the authors' bioinformatics: Nucleated cell counts per sample were estimated from amplification of reference gene primers within the assay. To quantify the absolute abundance of each unique TCRbeta CDR3 rearrangement, sequence reads were collapsed and filtered. For each sample, productive Simpson clonality was calculated as the square root of Simpson's diversity index over productive rearrangements. The clones in this table, taken by TCRdb from immuneACCESS, are in-frame only. Not every clone is retained; where verified, under half of the shortfall comes from an unresolved V gene, and the cause of the rest is unknown. The V and J calls and clone size were taken over from that table, and D and trimming were inferred from the DNA. This sample lists about 210,000 clones; about 86% were detected once. About 4% of the sample is in the top ten clones.

Enrolling through a virtual design, the prospective study's participants ranged in age from roughly 18 to 89 years and lived across 24 United States geographic areas. To assign participants to cohorts, the prospective study relied on clinical history that participants themselves reported in a screening survey and a study questionnaire. Exposed participants had been in contact, within 2 weeks of entering the study, with a person who had a PCR-confirmed or clinician-diagnosed case of COVID-19. Mobile phlebotomists in the prospective study collected whole blood, serum and a nasopharyngeal or oropharyngeal swab from every participant. Over a roughly two-month period, participants in the prospective study had the option of providing additional blood draws and questionnaires. Prospective study blood samples were shipped either frozen or at room temperature before DNA extraction. The CDR3 spans 13 residues, from the cysteine through the phenylalanine. The read is trimmed to its CDR3 DNA, 39 bases read in frame from base 1. CDR1 and CDR2 are read off the germline V gene as SGHRS and YFSETQ. V trim: 6 bases; J trim: 1 base; unmatched bases: 3.

Points the paper makes about the study in general: How much clinical and demographic metadata was included differed by source and by participant, and the metadata was provided uncurated.

The sequencing input was PBMCs or T cells enriched from blood (not recorded which). Recombination connected TRBV5-1 to TRBJ2-7; 8 bases in the junction line up with TRBD1. This sequence was found in a woman under 40 who had been exposed to COVID-19. The DNA reads as follows: TGCGCCAGCACCCGGGACAGGTCCTACGAGCAGTACTTC. Protein translation: CASTRDRSYEQYF.